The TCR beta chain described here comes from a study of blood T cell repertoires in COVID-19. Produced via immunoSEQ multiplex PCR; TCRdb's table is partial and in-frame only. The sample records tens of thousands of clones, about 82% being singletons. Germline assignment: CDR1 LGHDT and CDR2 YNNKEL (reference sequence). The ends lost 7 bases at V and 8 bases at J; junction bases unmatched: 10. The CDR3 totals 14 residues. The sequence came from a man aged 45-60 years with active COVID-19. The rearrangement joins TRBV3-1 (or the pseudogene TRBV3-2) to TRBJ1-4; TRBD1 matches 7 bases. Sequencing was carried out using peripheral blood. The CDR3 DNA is TGTGCCAGCACCCCAGGGGGAAGGGGAGAAAAACTGTTTTTT. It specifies CASTPGGRGEKLFF.